This is a list of T cell receptor beta chains from one sample in a study of prognosis after radiotherapy for stage I lung cancer. TCRdb reprocessed the multiplex PCR reads with MiXCR, giving one entry per CDR3 protein. The sample carries around 25,000 distinct CDR3 sequences, approximately 35% recorded once. Sample: PBMCs, taken before or after stereotactic body radiation therapy (not recorded which). The source of these receptors is a donor aged 50 or older with non-small cell lung cancer. The CDR3 runs from the conserved cysteine through the conserved F or W. A D gene is named only where the DNA matches it firmly. Clone size is shown for a subset of rows, as once, few, many or a class of expanded clone.

>TRBJ1-2|.|TRBV6-1|many|12
TGTGCCAGCAGTGACAATAACTATGGCTACACCTTC
CASSDNNYGYTF
>TRBJ2-7|TRBD2|TRBV5-1|.|16
TGCGCCAGCACCGAAATCCCGGGACTAGCGACCTACGAGCAGTACTTC
CASTEIPGLATYEQYF
>TRBJ2-6|.|TRBV20-1|many|13
TGCAGTGCTATAAACTCTGGGGCCAACGTCCTGACTTTC
CSAINSGANVLTF
>TRBJ2-1|.|TRBV9|.|18
TGTGCCAGCAGCGTAGCTACAGGAGCGGGCCTCTCCTACAATGAGCAGTTCTTC
CASSVATGAGLSYNEQFF
>TRBJ2-3|.|TRBV30|few|14
TGTGCCTGGAGGAAGACAGGTGGTACAGATACGCAGTATTTT
CAWRKTGGTDTQYF
>TRBJ2-3|TRBD2|TRBV5-1|.|16
TGCGCCAGCAGCTTTGGGACTAGCAGAAGCACAGATACGCAGTATTTT
CASSFGTSRSTDTQYF
>TRBJ1-1|.|TRBV7-9|many|12
TGTGCCAGCGTATTAGATATTACTGAAGCTTTCTTT
CASVLDITEAFF
>TRBJ1-1|.|TRBV12-3/TRBV12-4|.|13
TGTGCCAGCAGTTTACTCCGGGGGACTGAAGCTTTCTTT
CASSLLRGTEAFF
>TRBJ1-2|.|TRBV30|many|15
TGTGCCTGGAGGACGGATGCAGGGACTAACTATGGCTACACCTTC
CAWRTDAGTNYGYTF
>TRBJ2-1|.|TRBV20-1|.|15
TGCAGTGATGAGGGCGGTGTGAGATCCTACAATGAGCAGTTCTTC
CSDEGGVRSYNEQFF
>TRBJ2-1|.|TRBV27|many|14
TGTGCCAGCAAAGCGTGGCCGAACTACAATGAGCAGTTCTTC
CASKAWPNYNEQFF
>TRBJ1-4|.|TRBV12-3/TRBV12-4|many|11
TGTGCCAGCAGTCGTGGTGTTTTGCTGTTTTTT
CASSRGVLLFF
>TRBJ1-4|TRBD1|TRBV6-2/TRBV6-3|.|14
TGTGCCAGCAGTGTTCGACAGGGTAGGATGGGACTGTTTTTT
CASSVRQGRMGLFF
>TRBJ2-3|.|TRBV6-1|many|15
TGTGCCAGCAGTGTAAGACAATATAGCACAGATACGCAGTATTTT
CASSVRQYSTDTQYF
>TRBJ2-3|.|TRBV5-1|many|14
TGCGCCAGCAGCTTGACACATCGGCCAGATACGCAGTATTTT
CASSLTHRPDTQYF